Listed here are 27 T cell receptor beta chains from one sample, sequenced in a study of T cells after yellow fever vaccination. TCRdb reprocessed the 5' RACE reads via MiXCR and lists one record per CDR3 protein. Here the sample spans nearly 300,000 distinct CDR3 sequences, around 8.6% being singletons. This specimen consisted of CD4+ T cells sorted from PBMCs, obtained 5 days after the yellow fever booster vaccination. The receptors originated from a man between 18 and 35 years old who received the YFV17D yellow fever vaccine.

Only a few counts were recorded for this clonotype. V gene TRBV6-2 or TRBV6-3 combines with J gene TRBJ1-2; 7 bases are shared with TRBD1. The germline V gene encodes CDR1 MNHEY and CDR2 SVGEGT. After removal of 7 bases from V and 6 bases from J, the junction contained 11 bases not matched to a gene. The CDR3 is 14 amino acids. CDR3 amino acids: CASTRTGTDHGYTF. The DNA of the CDR3 is TGTGCCAGCACCCGCACCGGGACAGACCATGGCTACACCTTC.

The sample holds many counts of this clonotype. The chain recombines TRBV29-1 with TRBJ1-1; TRBD1 is a possible D gene (5 bases). The V gene lost 0 bases and the J gene lost 8 bases, with 13 bases spanning the gap. The CDR3 runs 13 residues. Germline-derived CDR1 and CDR2 are SQVTM and ANQGSEA. For the CDR3, the DNA is TGCAGCGTTGAAGAGTGGGGGTCCCCAGAAGCTTTCTTT. This sequence encodes CSVEEWGSPEAFF.

The V and J genes are TRBV5-1 and TRBJ2-2, with D unclear. V was pared by 2 bases and J by 4 bases, with 6 bases between. Germline V gives CDR1 SGHRS, CDR2 YFSETQ. CDR3 length: 13 amino acids. CDR3 nucleotide sequence: TGCGCCAGCAGCTTTGCACTCACCGGGGAGCTGTTTTTT. As protein: CASSFALTGELFF.

The chain is built from TRBV7-9 and TRBJ2-7, with D tentatively TRBD2 (6 bases). CDR1 is SEHNR and CDR2 is FQNEAQ in the germline V gene (reference sequence). The V end lost 4 bases, the J end lost 9 bases, and 13 bases lay between the germline ends. This CDR3 has 12 residues. The CDR3 DNA reads TGTGCCAGCAGCTCCGGTCCCGGGGGGCAGTACTTC. Its protein product is CASSSGPGGQYF.

There are a few counts of this clonotype. The chain recombines TRBV20-1 with TRBJ2-1; 11 bases are shared with TRBD2. The J segment lost 3 bases and the V segment lost 6 bases, leaving 7 bases of the junction unmatched. The CDR3 has 15 residues. The germline CDR1 and CDR2 sequences are DFQATT and SNEGSKA (reference sequence). The CDR3 coding sequence is TGCAGTGCCAGTAAACTAGCGGGGGACTACAATGAGCAGTTCTTC. Translating gives CSASKLAGDYNEQFF.

V is TRBV7-7 and J is TRBJ2-5, with 13 bases aligning to TRBD2. The CDR3 extends over 16 amino acids. J was trimmed by 4 bases and V by 0 bases; bases with no gene match: 2. The V gene's germline CDR1 is SSHAT and CDR2 FNYEAQ (reference sequence). The CDR3 DNA sequence: TGTGCCAGCAGCTTAGCCGGACTAGCGGGGGCAGAGACCCAGTACTTC. It encodes CASSLAGLAGAETQYF.

This clonotype was found many times. V gene TRBV18 combines with J gene TRBJ1-5; tentatively, D is TRBD1 (6 bases). The CDR3 consists of 15 residues. V dropped 3 bases and J dropped 5 bases, with 14 bases sitting between them. The germline gives CDR1 KGHSH, CDR2 LQKENI. The CDR3 region is CASSPTTGYDQPQHF. DNA for the CDR3: TGTGCCAGCTCACCTACTACAGGGTACGATCAGCCCCAGCATTTT.

This clonotype occurred a few times. The genes are TRBV12-3 or TRBV12-4 and TRBJ2-1; D not resolved. Trimming cost V 2 bases and J 6 bases, with 14 bases left between them. The CDR3 is 15 amino acids. This CDR3 reads CASSLMAASPNEQFF. The CDR3 coding sequence is TGTGCCAGCAGTTTAATGGCTGCGAGCCCCAATGAGCAGTTCTTC.

There are a few counts of this clonotype. The chain uses TRBV5-5 and TRBJ1-1; D not certain. Trimming took 2 bases from V and 4 from J, leaving 12 bases between them. CDR3 length: 14 residues. CDR1 is SGHKS, CDR2 YYEKEE, per germline (reference sequence). CDR3 nucleotides: TGTGCCAGCAGCTTCACGGCCTCGGGCACTGAAGCTTTCTTT. Translating it yields CASSFTASGTEAFF.

The V gene is TRBV7-2, the J gene TRBJ2-3, with 9 positions matching TRBD2. The CDR3 runs 16 residues. J was trimmed by 6 bases and V by 3 bases; bases with no gene match: 10. Germline-derived CDR1 and CDR2 are SGHTA and FQGNSA. The CDR3 loop is CASSFVPLAGRDTQYF. In DNA form, the CDR3 reads TGTGCCAGCAGCTTTGTCCCTCTAGCGGGGAGGGATACGCAGTATTTT.

DNA for the CDR3: TGTGCCAGCAGGCCCTTTAGGGGTTTAGGGTATGGCTACACCTTC. The encoded protein is CASRPFRGLGYGYTF. This rearrangement joins TRBV5-6 to TRBJ1-2, with D maybe TRBD1 (5 bases). The CDR3 consists of 15 residues. Trimming shortened V by 5 bases and J by 5 bases, and 19 bases separated the two germline ends. The germline V gene has CDR1 SGHDT and CDR2 YYEEEE.

The chain links TRBV27 to TRBJ2-1, with TRBD1 matching over 7 bases. Looked up from germline, CDR1 is MNHEY and CDR2 is SMNVEV (reference sequence). CDR3 length: 15 amino acids. V lost 5 bases and J lost 3; bases outside the gene matches: 7. CDR3 coding DNA: TGTGCCAGCAGTACAAAGGGACAGCTCTACAATGAGCAGTTCTTC. It encodes CASSTKGQLYNEQFF.

The chain combines TRBV5-1 with TRBJ2-5; tentative D call: TRBD2 (5 bases). The CDR3 is 15 residues long. Germline CDR1 reads SGHRS; CDR2 reads YFSETQ. V lost 5 bases to trimming and J lost 4 bases, with 18 bases between them. This CDR3 is CASRLRGYGGETQYF. CDR3 DNA sequence: TGCGCCAGCAGACTTCGGGGTTACGGAGGAGAGACCCAGTACTTC.

The gene calls are TRBV11-1 and TRBJ2-3; 7 bases match TRBD1. Per germline, CDR1 SGHAT and CDR2 FQDESV (reference sequence). V trimming: 7 bases; J trimming: 4 bases; junction bases outside the gene matches: 11. The CDR3 length is 15 residues. The CDR3 DNA is TGTGCCAGCACTAAAAGACAGGGACGGTCAGATACGCAGTATTTT. Protein sequence: CASTKRQGRSDTQYF.

In the case of this clonotype: A read error may account for a junction end that differs from germline. The chain has TRBV12-3 or TRBV12-4 and TRBJ2-7, with TRBD1 identical over 10 bases. This CDR3 has 12 amino acids. The CDR3 sequence is CASSSISDRGEF. CDR3 nucleotides: TGTGCCAGCAGTTCCATCTCGGACAGGGGGGAATTC.

J is TRBJ2-1 and V is TRBV7-2, with 10 bases that match TRBD2. Germline V gene data show CDR1 as SGHTA and CDR2 as FQGNSA. The length of the CDR3 is 14 residues. Trimming cost V 5 bases and J 11 bases; bases outside gene matches: 9. As DNA, the CDR3 is TGTGCCAGCAGCCGTGATCGGACTAGCGGACAGCAGTTCTTC. Its protein product is CASSRDRTSGQQFF.

This chain links TRBV7-3 with TRBJ2-1, with a tentative D call TRBD2 (6 bases). Looked up from germline, CDR1 is SGHTA and CDR2 is FQGTGA. The V end lost 5 bases, the J end lost 4 bases, and 15 bases lay between the germline ends. This CDR3 contains 15 residues. In nucleotides, the CDR3 is TGTGCCAGCAGCCCATCGAGGGCGGGGTACAATGAGCAGTTCTTC. It encodes CASSPSRAGYNEQFF.

This clonotype was detected only a few times. The gene calls are TRBV20-1 and TRBJ2-7; TRBD1 agrees at 8 bases. There are 14 residues in the CDR3. With V trimmed by 1 base and J by 3 bases, 5 bases remained unmatched. Germline assignment: CDR1 DFQATT and CDR2 SNEGSKA (reference sequence). The DNA of the CDR3 is TGCAGTGCTAGAGCAAGGACAGGGTACTACGAGCAGTACTTC. It is translated as CSARARTGYYEQYF.

In this sample, this clonotype turned up many times. V gene TRBV3-1 combines with J gene TRBJ1-5; D is undetermined. Germline V lookup: CDR1 LGHDT, CDR2 YNNKEL (reference sequence). V shed 0 bases and J shed 5 bases, with 5 bases lying between them. There are 13 residues in the CDR3. The CDR3 region has the DNA TGTGCCAGCAGCCAAGACAGGCATCAGCCCCAGCATTTT. Translating it yields CASSQDRHQPQHF. The full variable domain, in which reference TRBV3-1 and TRBJ1-5 provide the parts outside the CDR3, is DTAVSQTPKYLVTQMGNDKSIKCEQNLGHDTMYWYKQDSKKFLKIMFSYNNKELIINETVPNRFSPKSPDKAHLNLHINSLELGDSAVYFCASSQDRHQPQHFGDGTRLSIL.

V is TRBV2 and J is TRBJ2-7; 10 nucleotides match TRBD2. With 7 bases clipped from V and 12 bases from J, the junction kept 12 bases outside the gene matches. This CDR3 contains 13 residues. CDR1 is SNHLY, CDR2 FYNNEI, per germline. CDR3 residues: CASMGGLATLRYF. The CDR3 DNA sequence: TGTGCCAGCATGGGGGGACTAGCGACGTTAAGGTACTTC.

This clonotype was observed a handful of times. The chain has TRBV5-5 and TRBJ2-3; D is unresolved. Germline V gene lookup returns CDR1 SGHKS and CDR2 YYEKEE (reference sequence). This CDR3 comprises 16 residues. V lost 0 bases to trimming and J lost 1 base, with 12 bases between them. CDR3: CASSLAASRGTDTQYF. Written as DNA, the CDR3 is TGTGCCAGCAGCTTGGCGGCTAGTCGTGGCACAGATACGCAGTATTTT.

There are a few counts of this clonotype. The chain recombines TRBV7-6 with TRBJ1-6; weak D call: TRBD1 (6 bases). Trimming removed 5 bases at V and 7 bases at J, with 9 bases between. CDR1 is SGHVS, CDR2 FNYEAQ, per germline. CDR3 length: 13 residues. This CDR3 is CASSGTLNSPLHF. Written as DNA, the CDR3 is TGTGCCAGCAGCGGGACACTAAATTCACCCCTCCACTTT.

Ten or more counts support this clonotype. The chain carries TRBV6-5 and TRBJ1-2; no clear D gene. Trimming took 6 bases from V and 4 from J, leaving 9 bases between them. Germline V gene sequence: CDR1 MNHEY, CDR2 SVGAGI. This CDR3 has 12 residues. This CDR3 is CASRPVGYGYTF. The CDR3 DNA follows: TGTGCCAGCAGGCCGGTTGGCTATGGCTACACCTTC.

This sequence joins TRBV5-1 and TRBJ1-5; 7 nucleotides align to TRBD1. The germline CDR1 and CDR2 sequences are SGHRS and YFSETQ. Trimming removed 4 bases from V and 7 bases from J; junction bases left unmatched: 11. This CDR3 contains 15 residues. CDR3 nucleotides: TGCGCCAGCAGCCCGGAGGGGGCAGTAGGACAGCCCCAGCATTTT. Translating gives CASSPEGAVGQPQHF. The full variable domain, with the rest looked up from reference TRBV5-1 and TRBJ1-5, is KAGVTQTPRYLIKTRGQQVTLSCSPISGHRSVSWYQQTPGQGLQFLFEYFSETQRNKGNFPGRFSGRQFSNSRSEMNVSTLELGDSALYLCASSPEGAVGQPQHFGDGTRLSIL.

The genes are TRBV18 and TRBJ1-6, with a possible D match to TRBD1 (5 bases). V gave up 3 bases and J gave up 6 bases, with 12 bases separating them. The CDR3 has 15 residues. Germline CDR1 is KGHSH and CDR2 is LQKENI. The CDR3 DNA sequence: TGTGCCAGCTCACCGGGACGTCCGCCTAATTCACCCCTCCACTTT. Translating gives CASSPGRPPNSPLHF.

This clonotype was detected ten times or more. This CDR3 reads CASSHSLLGASIQYF. The DNA of the CDR3 is TGCGCCAGCAGCCACTCCCTACTAGGGGCCTCTATTCAGTACTTC. J is TRBJ2-4 and V is TRBV4-3; D possibly uses TRBD1 or TRBD2 (5 bases each). The CDR3 runs 15 residues. Germline CDR1 and CDR2: LGHNA and YSLEER. Trimming removed 3 bases at V and 10 bases at J, with 19 bases between.

There are a few counts of this clonotype. The V call is TRBV12-3 or TRBV12-4, the J call TRBJ1-2; D is perhaps TRBD1 (6 bases). Trimming removed 3 bases at V and 8 bases at J, with 13 bases between. This CDR3 contains 13 residues. DNA of the CDR3: TGTGCCAGCAGTTTTGGGGGGCTCGTAGGCTACACCTTC. Translation: CASSFGGLVGYTF.